This T cell receptor beta chain was captured in a study of blood T cell repertoires in COVID-19. Methods used by the authors: Reference gene primer amplification gave nucleated cell count estimates. Method: immunoSEQ multiplex PCR; TCRdb's copy keeps in-frame clones and lacks some. The D gene and trimming were derived from the DNA, and the V and J assignments and clone size from that table. Among 190,000 or so clones listed, 75% to 90% were seen once. The study drew participants aged about 18 to 95 years from approximately 25 US areas. Clinical histories supplied by participants themselves formed the basis of cohort assignment. Germline CDR1 is MGHDK and CDR2 is SYGVNS. V lost 1 base to trimming and J lost 7 bases, with 8 bases between them. The CDR3 length is 14 residues.

Material for sequencing was PBMCs or T cells enriched from blood (not recorded which). The V call is TRBV25-1, the J call TRBJ1-6; D ambiguous. The clonotype was recovered from a woman in her twenties or thirties who had been exposed to COVID-19. DNA of the CDR3: TGTGCCAGCAGTGAATTATGGCAGAATTCACCCCTCCACTTT. It yields the protein CASSELWQNSPLHF.